This TCR beta chain was retrieved from a study of early T cells in non-severe SARS-CoV-2 infection. Study as a whole: The sequenced material was bulk RNA from unsorted whole blood, and its chains were unpaired.

This clonotype came up many times. What it recognizes is unknown. Germline V gives CDR1 MNHEY, CDR2 SMNVEV (reference sequence). The CDR3 totals 17 residues. V gave up 2 bases and J gave up 6 bases; unmatched junction bases: 9. Study conclusions and caveats: VDJdb-based annotation leaned toward anti-spike CD8 responses and missed private and CD4 specificities.

The TCR library protocol attached unique molecular identifiers to the individual cDNA molecules. TCRdb ran MiXCR on the 5' RACE reads and lists one entry per CDR3 protein. The data contain tens of thousands of distinct CDR3 sequences, roughly 6.6% of them singletons. The source material was whole blood. The TCR originated in an adult who was a healthcare worker with PCR-confirmed SARS-CoV-2 infection or an uninfected control (not recorded which). The J gene is TRBJ2-1, the V gene TRBV27, with 11 bases matching TRBD2. This CDR3 is CASSLVAGGRLLNEQFF. CDR3 coding DNA: TGTGCCAGCAGTTTAGTAGCGGGAGGGCGTCTTCTCAATGAGCAGTTCTTC.